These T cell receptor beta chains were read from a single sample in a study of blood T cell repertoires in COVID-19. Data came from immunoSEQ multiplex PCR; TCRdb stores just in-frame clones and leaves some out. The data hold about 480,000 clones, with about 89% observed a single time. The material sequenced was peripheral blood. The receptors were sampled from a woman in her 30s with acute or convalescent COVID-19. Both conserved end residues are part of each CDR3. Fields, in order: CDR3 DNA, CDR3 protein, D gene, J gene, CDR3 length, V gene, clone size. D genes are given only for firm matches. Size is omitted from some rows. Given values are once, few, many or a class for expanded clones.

DNA: TGTGCCAGCCTCCGGGGGGACTATGGCTACACCTTC
CDR3: CASLRGDYGYTF
D: -
J: TRBJ1-2
length: 12
V: TRBV6-5
size: -

DNA: TGTGCCAGCAGCCTCCTGGGCTCTAATTCACCCCTCCACTTT
CDR3: CASSLLGSNSPLHF
D: -
J: TRBJ1-6
length: 14
V: TRBV2
size: -

DNA: TGTGCCAGCAGCTTGGACCGGGTCACTAACTATGGCTACACCTTC
CDR3: CASSLDRVTNYGYTF
D: -
J: TRBJ1-2
length: 15
V: TRBV5-4
size: -

DNA: TGTGCCAGCCGGGACAGGGGGCCTCGTCAGCCCCAGCATTTT
CDR3: CASRDRGPRQPQHF
D: TRBD1
J: TRBJ1-5
length: 14
V: TRBV2
size: -

DNA: TGTGCCAGCAGCTACAGGAACACAGATACGCAGTATTTT
CDR3: CASSYRNTDTQYF
D: -
J: TRBJ2-3
length: 13
V: TRBV7-2
size: -

DNA: TGTGCCAGCAGTGAGGGGGCGGTCAGGGGGAAACAGCCCCAGCATTTT
CDR3: CASSEGAVRGKQPQHF
D: TRBD1
J: TRBJ1-5
length: 16
V: TRBV6-1
size: -

DNA: TGCGCCAGCAGCACAGGGCAGGGTGGCTACACCTTC
CDR3: CASSTGQGGYTF
D: -
J: TRBJ1-2
length: 12
V: TRBV5-1
size: -

DNA: TGTGCCTGGAGTGTACAGGGCGGGGGGAGTTACAATGAGCAGTTCTTC
CDR3: CAWSVQGGGSYNEQFF
D: TRBD2
J: TRBJ2-1
length: 16
V: TRBV30
size: -

DNA: TGCAGTGCTAGTGGGCTAGCGGGCCCCCCGGACGATACGCAGTATTTT
CDR3: CSASGLAGPPDDTQYF
D: TRBD2
J: TRBJ2-3
length: 16
V: TRBV20-1
size: -

DNA: TGCGCCAGCAGCCCGGGACTGACCAAAAACATTCAGTACTTC
CDR3: CASSPGLTKNIQYF
D: -
J: TRBJ2-4
length: 14
V: TRBV5-1
size: -

DNA: TGTGCCAGCTCACTGGACAGTTATAATTCACCCCTCCACTTT
CDR3: CASSLDSYNSPLHF
D: -
J: TRBJ1-6
length: 14
V: TRBV18
size: -

DNA: TGTGCCAGCTCACCTTTGCAGGGGAACACTGAAGCTTTCTTT
CDR3: CASSPLQGNTEAFF
D: -
J: TRBJ1-1
length: 14
V: TRBV18
size: -

DNA: TGTGCCAGCAGGAGCAGGGGGCGTGGAAACACCATATATTTT
CDR3: CASRSRGRGNTIYF
D: TRBD1
J: TRBJ1-3
length: 14
V: TRBV3-1/TRBV3-2
size: -

DNA: TGTGCCAGCAGCTACCACCTAAGCAATGAGCAGTTCTTC
CDR3: CASSYHLSNEQFF
D: -
J: TRBJ2-1
length: 13
V: TRBV5-4
size: once

DNA: TGTGCCAGCAGCACAGGGACAGCGCGTACCTACAATGAGCAGTTCTTC
CDR3: CASSTGTARTYNEQFF
D: TRBD1
J: TRBJ2-1
length: 16
V: TRBV5-4
size: -

DNA: TGCGCCAGCAGACCCGACAGGGGAAAGGCCCTCCACTTT
CDR3: CASRPDRGKALHF
D: TRBD1
J: TRBJ1-6
length: 13
V: TRBV23-1
size: -

DNA: TGTGCCAGCAGTGCAGGGTGGGACACTGAAGCTTTCTTT
CDR3: CASSAGWDTEAFF
D: -
J: TRBJ1-1
length: 13
V: TRBV7-3
size: -

DNA: TGTGCCTGGATTGCGGGGAGGGGGGCTCGGGAGGTGGAGTTTGAAGCTTTCTTT
CDR3: CAWIAGRGAREVEFEAFF
D: -
J: TRBJ1-1
length: 18
V: TRBV30
size: -

DNA: TGTGCCAGCAGTTACGGGACAGGGCCCACAGATACGCAGTATTTT
CDR3: CASSYGTGPTDTQYF
D: TRBD1
J: TRBJ2-3
length: 15
V: TRBV6-5
size: -

DNA: TGTGCCAGCAGCCAAGATGAAAGTCGGGACACCTACGAGCAGTACTTC
CDR3: CASSQDESRDTYEQYF
D: -
J: TRBJ2-7
length: 16
V: TRBV4-2
size: -

DNA: TGTGCCAGCAGCTTACCCCCCAGCGGGGCAACAGATACGCAGTATTTT
CDR3: CASSLPPSGATDTQYF
D: TRBD2
J: TRBJ2-3
length: 16
V: TRBV7-9
size: once

DNA: TGTGCCAGTAGTATCGGGGGACCGCCCTACGAGCAGTACTTC
CDR3: CASSIGGPPYEQYF
D: -
J: TRBJ2-7
length: 14
V: TRBV19
size: -

DNA: TGTGCCAGCAGCCCACTGGACAGGGCAGACACCGGGGAGCTGTTTTTT
CDR3: CASSPLDRADTGELFF
D: TRBD1
J: TRBJ2-2
length: 16
V: TRBV5-6
size: -

DNA: TGTGCCAGCAGCCGGGTAGTAATCGCTGAGGTAGAGACCCAGTACTTC
CDR3: CASSRVVIAEVETQYF
D: -
J: TRBJ2-5
length: 16
V: TRBV7-9
size: -

DNA: TGTGCCAGCTCCCCTATGAGGAACACTGAAGCTTTCTTT
CDR3: CASSPMRNTEAFF
D: -
J: TRBJ1-1
length: 13
V: TRBV18
size: many

DNA: TGTGCCAGCAGTTCAGGGCCGGTCTATGGCTACACCTTC
CDR3: CASSSGPVYGYTF
D: -
J: TRBJ1-2
length: 13
V: TRBV28
size: once

DNA: TGTGCCAGCAGTTTCTCCCGCGCGGGGGGCACAGATACGCAGTATTTT
CDR3: CASSFSRAGGTDTQYF
D: TRBD2
J: TRBJ2-3
length: 16
V: TRBV28
size: -

DNA: TGTGCCAGCAGTGATATTCAGGGAAGATCCTACAATGAGCAGTTCTTC
CDR3: CASSDIQGRSYNEQFF
D: -
J: TRBJ2-1
length: 16
V: TRBV6-1
size: -

DNA: TGTGCCAGCAGCTTCGGACTAGCGGGGGGGCCTGGTAAAGATACGCAGTATTTT
CDR3: CASSFGLAGGPGKDTQYF
D: TRBD2
J: TRBJ2-3
length: 18
V: TRBV4-2
size: -

DNA: TGTGCCAGCTCTCCGGGACAGGGGGCAGATACGCAGTATTTT
CDR3: CASSPGQGADTQYF
D: TRBD1
J: TRBJ2-3
length: 14
V: TRBV25-1
size: -

DNA: TGTGCCATCCGGGTCACAGGGACAGATACGCAGTATTTT
CDR3: CAIRVTGTDTQYF
D: -
J: TRBJ2-3
length: 13
V: TRBV19
size: -